Listed below are T cell receptor beta chains from one sample, sequenced in a study of blood T cell repertoires in COVID-19. Produced via immunoSEQ multiplex PCR; TCRdb's table is partial and in-frame only. Of about 80,000 clones listed, about 80% are singletons. Sequenced input: peripheral blood. The source is a man older than 75 with acute or convalescent COVID-19. The CDR3 runs from the conserved cysteine through the conserved F or W. A D gene is named only where the DNA matches it firmly. Expanded clones are given a class, and other clones once, few, many or no size at all.

J,V,size,D,DNA,CDR3
TRBJ1-3,TRBV6-5,NA,NA,TGTGCCAGCAAGCCAGGGATGAATGGAAACACCATATATTTT,CASKPGMNGNTIYF
TRBJ2-7,TRBV3-1/TRBV3-2,NA,NA,TGTGCCAGCAGCCAACAACTGTCGACAGCCCCCTACGAGCAGTACTTC,CASSQQLSTAPYEQYF
TRBJ2-5,TRBV2,once,TRBD2,TGTGCCAGCAGTGAAATAGCGGGGGGCCAAGAGACCCAGTACTTC,CASSEIAGGQETQYF
TRBJ1-2,TRBV9,NA,TRBD1,TGTGCCAGCAGCGCGGGGGACAGGCAAAGGGAAGGGTACACCTTC,CASSAGDRQREGYTF
TRBJ2-7,TRBV5-8,NA,TRBD1,TGTGCCAGCAGCTTACGGGACAGGGGTAAGCAGTACTTC,CASSLRDRGKQYF
TRBJ1-3,TRBV5-4,NA,NA,TGTGCCAGCAGCTCAACGGTATCTGGAAACACCATATATTTT,CASSSTVSGNTIYF
TRBJ1-2,TRBV9,NA,NA,TGTGCCAGCAGCGTCCCCTCCTCCGGACAGAACTATGGCTACACCTTC,CASSVPSSGQNYGYTF
TRBJ2-4,TRBV19,NA,TRBD1,TGTGCCAGTAGGACAGGGGAGCTAGCCAAAAACATTCAGTACTTC,CASRTGELAKNIQYF
TRBJ2-3,TRBV19,NA,NA,TGTGCCACCCACGTCTCGGGCACAGATACGCAGTATTTT,CATHVSGTDTQYF
TRBJ2-6,TRBV18,NA,NA,TGTGCCAGCTCGCCATCGGGGGATGGGGCCAACGTCCTGACTTTC,CASSPSGDGANVLTF
TRBJ1-3,TRBV18,NA,TRBD1,TGTGCCAGCTCACCCAATTGGGGAGCCGGACAGGGGAAGAACACCATATATTTT,CASSPNWGAGQGKNTIYF
TRBJ1-4,TRBV19,NA,TRBD1,TGTGCCAGTAGTATACCGGGACAGGGGTTAAAACTGTTTTTT,CASSIPGQGLKLFF
TRBJ2-3,TRBV27,NA,NA,TGTGCCAGCAGTTCGCCCCTCGACACGTATACGCAGTATTTT,CASSSPLDTYTQYF
TRBJ1-5,TRBV5-8,NA,NA,TGTGCCAGCAGCTTGGCCGCGGAACTAAATCAGCCCCAGCATTTT,CASSLAAELNQPQHF
TRBJ1-5,TRBV5-1,NA,NA,TGCGCCAGCAGTCTCGGCCCCGGGGGCAATCAGCCCCAGCATTTT,CASSLGPGGNQPQHF
TRBJ2-2,TRBV11-2,NA,TRBD1,TGTGCCAGCAGCCCGGGACAGCGTTCGAACACCGGGGAGCTGTTTTTT,CASSPGQRSNTGELFF
TRBJ2-7,TRBV5-1,NA,NA,TGCGCCAGCAGACGGGACTTCCCTGAGGAGCAGTACTTC,CASRRDFPEEQYF
TRBJ2-1,TRBV4-2,NA,TRBD2,TGTGCCAGCAGCCAATATAGCGGGGGCCCCGGCAATGAGCAGTTCTTC,CASSQYSGGPGNEQFF
TRBJ2-5,TRBV11-1,NA,TRBD2,TGTGCCAGCAGCTTGAGCGGGGGGCCCGGGGAGACCCAGTACTTC,CASSLSGGPGETQYF
TRBJ2-7,TRBV4-1,NA,TRBD1,TGCGCCAGCAGCCCCTCGACAGGGGGGTACTACGAGCAGTACTTC,CASSPSTGGYYEQYF
TRBJ2-7,TRBV5-1,NA,NA,TGCGCCAGCAGCTTCGGACAACCCTACGAGCAGTACTTC,CASSFGQPYEQYF
TRBJ2-3,TRBV12-3/TRBV12-4,NA,NA,TGTGCCAGCGCTGGTCGACGAGGCGATACGCAGTATTTT,CASAGRRGDTQYF
TRBJ1-6,TRBV14,once,NA,TGTGCCAGCAGCCAAGAAGGGGCAGGGGTTTATAATTCACCCCTCCACTTT,CASSQEGAGVYNSPLHF
TRBJ1-5,TRBV5-1,few,NA,TGCGCCAGCAGCTCAGGGTTAAAACAGCCCCAGCATTTT,CASSSGLKQPQHF
TRBJ2-1,TRBV14,NA,TRBD2,TGTGCCAGCAGCCGACATGTAGCGGGGGCTTACAATGAGCAGTTCTTC,CASSRHVAGAYNEQFF
TRBJ2-5,TRBV5-1,NA,NA,TGCGCCAGCAGCTTGGCCCACCGTAGTTTGCAAGAGACCCAGTACTTC,CASSLAHRSLQETQYF
TRBJ1-2,TRBV2,NA,NA,TGTGCCAGCCGAGACGGGGGAGACTATGGCTACACCTTC,CASRDGGDYGYTF
TRBJ1-1,TRBV5-4,once,NA,TGTGCCAGCAGCTTGTGGGTTACGGGTAACACTGAAGCTTTCTTT,CASSLWVTGNTEAFF
TRBJ2-1,TRBV5-1,NA,NA,TGCGCCAGCAGCTTGGACGGCTACAATGAGCAGTTCTTC,CASSLDGYNEQFF
TRBJ1-4,TRBV6-1,NA,TRBD1,TGTGCCAGCAGTGACAGGACAGGGACTGAAAAACTGTTTTTT,CASSDRTGTEKLFF
TRBJ1-6,TRBV4-1,NA,NA,TGCGCCAGCAGCCAAGGTGGTCAGGGCAATTCACCCCTCCACTTT,CASSQGGQGNSPLHF
TRBJ1-1,TRBV2,NA,TRBD1,TGTGCCAGCAGTGAAGGGAGGACAGGGATGGCTTTCTTT,CASSEGRTGMAFF